The 19 T cell receptor beta chains below come from one sample, sequenced in a study of CD8+CD57+ T cells in acquired aplastic anemia (dated by TCRdb to about 2018). The patients picked for sequencing were ones in whom flow cytometry had shown an expansion of CD8+CD57+ cells. The sample was run on an Illumina HiSeq 2000. Genomic DNA was used as template for profiling of TCR beta VDJ combinations and CDR3 sequences. TCRdb reran the public reads through fastp at Q25 and MiXCR, keeping productive beta chains. Rows merge per CDR3 protein into single entries with the most common DNA and genes. Recorded for this sample are some 140,000 distinct CDR3 sequences; roughly 54% of them occurred a single time. The biggest ten clones account for roughly 12% of the sample. Sequencing was carried out using sorted CD4+, CD8+, or CD8+CD57+ T cells (not recorded which) from PBMCs. The receptors stem from a human donor with aplastic anemia.

On this clonotype itself: A much larger clone differs from this one at a single base, so this may be a read error. CDR3 loop: CASSAIGIYEQYF. The CDR3 nucleotides read TGTGCCAGCAGTGCCATAGGGATCTACGAGCAGTACTTC. The chain joins TRBV27 to TRBJ2-7; D ambiguous. The CDR3 length is 13 residues. Trimming removed 5 bases from V and 3 bases from J, with 11 bases in between. Germline-derived CDR1 and CDR2 are MNHEY and SMNVEV (reference sequence).

The CDR3 DNA follows: TGCGCCAGCAGCTCGGGGGGACAGGGATCGGGCGAGCAGTACTTC. Residues: CASSSGGQGSGEQYF. The gene calls are TRBV5-1 and TRBJ2-7, with 9 bases that match TRBD1. The V gene end was trimmed by 3 bases and the J gene end by 6 bases; junction bases not matched to a gene: 10. The germline V gene encodes CDR1 SGHRS and CDR2 YFSETQ. The CDR3 loop spans 15 amino acids.

V and J are TRBV24-1 and TRBJ2-2, with D uncertain. CDR3 size: 11 residues. Germline V gene data show CDR1 as KGHDR and CDR2 as SFDVKD. Trimming took off 5 bases at V and 6 bases at J, with 3 bases between the two ends. CDR3: CATSGSGELFF. CDR3 bases: TGTGCCACCAGTGGGTCCGGGGAGCTGTTTTTT.

A note on this clonotype: A much larger clone lies one base from this, so it may be a read error. The chain recombines TRBV19 with TRBJ1-2; D is unclear. The CDR3 is 13 residues long. Germline V gene sequence: CDR1 LNHDA, CDR2 SQIVND (reference sequence). The CDR3, as DNA: TGTGCCAGTACTGGCAGTTCAACTTATGGCTCCACCTTC. As protein: CASTGSSTYGSTF.

The gene calls are TRBV18 and TRBJ2-7, with D uncertain. The V gene's germline CDR1 is KGHSH and CDR2 LQKENI. The V end was cut by 3 bases, the J end by 3 bases, with 9 bases between. CDR3 length equals 13 residues. The CDR3: CASSPPTGYEQYF. CDR3 bases: TGTGCCAGCTCACCGCCCACGGGCTACGAGCAGTACTTC.

J is TRBJ2-7 and V is TRBV5-4, with D tentatively TRBD1 or TRBD2 (5 bases each). The J call is uncertain, as TRBJ2-5 better fits the DNA end. The CDR3 contains 14 residues. CDR1 is SGHNT and CDR2 is YYREEE in the germline V gene (reference sequence). The chain's CDR3 is CASSKRDVQETQYF. CDR3 DNA sequence: TGTGCCAGCAGCAAGAGGGACGTCCAAGAGACCCAGTACTTC.

This clonotype came up many times. The chain recombines TRBV7-2 with TRBJ1-2, with a tentative D call TRBD1 (6 bases). The ends were cut back, 1 base at V and 4 bases at J, with 10 bases in the middle. Germline loops: CDR1 SGHTA, CDR2 FQGNSA. The CDR3 runs 14 residues. The CDR3 loop reads CASSLDARGYGYTF. DNA of the CDR3: TGTGCCAGCAGCTTAGACGCCAGGGGCTATGGCTACACCTTC. The full variable domain, completed using reference TRBV7-2 and TRBJ1-2, is GAGVSQSPSNKVTEKGKDVELRCDPISGHTALYWYRQSLGQGLEFLIYFQGNSAPDKSGLPSDRFSAERTGGSVSTLTIQRTQQEDSAVYLCASSLDARGYGYTFGSGTRLTVV.

The chain is built from TRBV25-1 and TRBJ1-2; D may be TRBD1 (6 bases). CDR1 and CDR2 (germline): MGHDK, SYGVNS. V lost 5 bases and J 4 bases, leaving 11 bases between the germline ends. The CDR3 is made up of 13 amino acids. The CDR3 loop reads CASSRDITYGYTF. The CDR3 DNA reads as TGTGCCAGCAGTAGGGACATTACCTATGGCTACACCTTC.

V gene TRBV7-2 combines with J gene TRBJ1-5; D unclear. V was cut by 1 base and J by 7 bases, with 8 bases left in between. Germline V gene data show CDR1 as SGHTA and CDR2 as FQGNSA. The CDR3 is 13 amino acids. CDR3 residues: CASSLVREQPQHF. CDR3 bases: TGTGCCAGCAGCTTAGTGAGAGAACAGCCCCAGCATTTT.

This clonotype was recorded at least ten times. The junction differs from germline at one of its ends, possibly a read error. The chain joins TRBV7-3 to TRBJ2-2; 9 bases fit TRBD2. The CDR3 contains 20 residues. The germline gives CDR1 SGHTA, CDR2 FQGTGA. The CDR3 loop reads CASSLSGRLAGTTNIGELFF. Written as DNA, the CDR3 is TGTGCCAGCAGCTTAAGCGGCCGGCTAGCGGGGACCACGAACATCGGGGAGCTGTTTTTT.

The chain carries TRBV19 and TRBJ2-1; possibly TRBD1 or TRBD2 for D (5 bases each). Trimming pared 0 bases from V and 9 bases from J, leaving 15 bases between. Germline CDR1 is LNHDA and CDR2 is SQIVND (reference sequence). The CDR3 is 15 residues long. The CDR3 coding sequence is TGTGCCAGTAGTATAGAGGGCGGGTTGGGGCCTGAGCAGTTCTTC. Translation gives CASSIEGGLGPEQFF.

The chain combines TRBV7-9 with TRBJ2-5; D might be TRBD1 (6 bases). Germline values: CDR1 SEHNR, CDR2 FQNEAQ (reference sequence). The length of the CDR3 is 16 residues. V was cut by 0 bases and J by 5 bases, with 16 bases left in between. For the CDR3, the DNA is TGTGCCAGCAGCTTAGCTGGCAGGGGCCCCCGGGAGACCCAGTACTTC. As protein: CASSLAGRGPRETQYF.

This clonotype was picked up a small number of times. The chain uses TRBV5-1 and TRBJ2-1; the match to TRBD1 covers 7 bases. Trimming removed 4 bases from V and 0 bases from J; junction bases left unmatched: 4. The germline gives CDR1 SGHRS, CDR2 YFSETQ. The CDR3 loop spans 15 amino acids. This CDR3 is CASSPGTASYNEQFF. Here the CDR3 DNA reads TGCGCCAGCAGCCCCGGGACAGCCTCCTACAATGAGCAGTTCTTC.

The chain combines TRBV19 with TRBJ2-3; TRBD2 aligns across 7 bases. Germline V CDR1 and CDR2: LNHDA, SQIVND (reference sequence). Trimming took 3 bases from V and 0 from J; bases not matched to a gene: 6. The CDR3 is 16 amino acids. CDR3: CASSIWGAGSTDTQYF. CDR3 sequence (DNA): TGTGCCAGTAGTATCTGGGGAGCGGGAAGCACAGATACGCAGTATTTT. Drawing the rest from reference TRBV19 and TRBJ2-3, the complete variable domain is DGGITQSPKYLFRKEGQNVTLSCEQNLNHDAMYWYRQDPGQGLRLIYYSQIVNDFQKGDIAEGYSVSREKKESFPLTVTSAQKNPTAFYLCASSIWGAGSTDTQYFGPGTRLTVL.

This sequence joins TRBV5-1 and TRBJ1-2; 7 bases fit TRBD1. The J segment lost 0 bases and the V segment lost 4 bases, leaving 3 bases of the junction unmatched. The CDR3 loop spans 14 amino acids. From germline, CDR1 is SGHRS and CDR2 YFSETQ. CDR3 nucleotides: TGCGCCAGCAGCCTTGGACAGGCTAACTATGGCTACACCTTC. As protein: CASSLGQANYGYTF.

CDR3 nucleotide sequence: TGTGCCAGCAGTCTCGGGGGACCTAACTATGGCTACACCTTC. Protein: CASSLGGPNYGYTF. V usage is TRBV27 and J usage is TRBJ1-2, with D perhaps matching TRBD1 (5 bases). Germline assignment: CDR1 MNHEY and CDR2 SMNVEV (reference sequence). The CDR3 contains 14 residues. The V and J ends lost 5 bases and 0 bases respectively, with 10 bases between them.

At least ten counts were recorded for this clonotype. The chain uses TRBV19 and TRBJ2-2; 8 bases are a match to TRBD2. Looked up from germline, CDR1 is LNHDA and CDR2 is SQIVND (reference sequence). The CDR3 spans 16 residues. Trimming removed 0 bases from V and 4 bases from J; junction bases left unmatched: 4. The CDR3 is CASSIDREGTTGELFF. The CDR3 DNA reads as TGTGCCAGTAGTATAGATCGGGAGGGAACCACCGGGGAGCTGTTTTTT.

This chain links TRBV19 with TRBJ1-2, with D hard to call. The V end was cut by 10 bases, the J end by 5 bases, with 14 bases between. CDR1 is LNHDA, CDR2 SQIVND, per germline (reference sequence). This CDR3 is 12 amino acids long. In DNA, the CDR3 is TGTGCCACCTCGGACGCACCATATGGCTACACCTTC. This translates into CATSDAPYGYTF.

The rearrangement uses TRBV7-3 and TRBJ2-1; 10 bases align to TRBD2. After removal of 0 bases from V and 9 bases from J, the junction contained 8 bases not matched to a gene. The germline V gene has CDR1 SGHTA and CDR2 FQGTGA. The CDR3 has 16 residues. CDR3: CASSLTSGGSTTEQFF. The CDR3 DNA reads as TGTGCCAGCAGCTTAACTAGCGGGGGGTCTACCACTGAGCAGTTCTTC.